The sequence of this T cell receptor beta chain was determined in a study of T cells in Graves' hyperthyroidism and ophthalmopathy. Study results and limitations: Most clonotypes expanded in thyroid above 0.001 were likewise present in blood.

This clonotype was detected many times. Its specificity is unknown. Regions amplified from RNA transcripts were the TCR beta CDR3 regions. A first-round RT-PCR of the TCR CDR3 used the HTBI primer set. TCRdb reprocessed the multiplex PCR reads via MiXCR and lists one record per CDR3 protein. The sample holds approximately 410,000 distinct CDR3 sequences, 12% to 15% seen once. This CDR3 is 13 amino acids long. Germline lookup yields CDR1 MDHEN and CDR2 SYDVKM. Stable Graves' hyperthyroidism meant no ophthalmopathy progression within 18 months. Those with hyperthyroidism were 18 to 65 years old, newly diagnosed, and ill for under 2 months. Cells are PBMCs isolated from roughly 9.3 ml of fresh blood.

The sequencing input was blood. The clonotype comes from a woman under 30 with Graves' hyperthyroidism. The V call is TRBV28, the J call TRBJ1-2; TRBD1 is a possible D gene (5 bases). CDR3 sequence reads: CAINGGGNYGYTF. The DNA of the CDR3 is TGTGCGATAAATGGGGGAGGCAACTATGGCTACACCTTC.